This TCR beta chain was recovered during a study of CD8+CD57+ T cells in acquired aplastic anemia. Across the study: Average DNA yield from sorted CD4+ and CD8+ cells was around 3.2 ug.

The study's findings and limits: Patients and controls shared some 30 CD8+ CDR3 sequences, highly expressed in patients. Patients and healthy controls showed no significant CD8+ Simpson's diversity difference.

The study profiled TCR beta VDJ and CDR3 using genomic DNA as template. One entry per CDR3 protein, called by TCRdb with MiXCR from the reads. Here the sample spans about 120,000 distinct CDR3 sequences, 30% to 45% being singletons. Between the trimmed V and J ends, which lost 10 bases and 4 bases, there was a span of 19 bases. The CDR3 has 14 residues. Germline lookup yields CDR1 SGHAT and CDR2 FQDESV (reference sequence). This clonotype was found many times. Its antigen is not known. Patients who underwent sequencing had shown CD8+CD57+ cell expansion by flow cytometry. Blood was sampled before the patients had received any therapy.

Material: sorted CD4+, CD8+, or CD8+CD57+ T cells (not recorded which) from PBMCs. This receptor was taken from a human donor with aplastic anemia. The chain joins TRBV11-1 to TRBJ2-5; no clear D. CDR3 loop: CATAPSSTRETQYF. In nucleotides, the CDR3 is TGTGCCACCGCCCCCAGTTCAACGAGAGAGACCCAGTACTTC.